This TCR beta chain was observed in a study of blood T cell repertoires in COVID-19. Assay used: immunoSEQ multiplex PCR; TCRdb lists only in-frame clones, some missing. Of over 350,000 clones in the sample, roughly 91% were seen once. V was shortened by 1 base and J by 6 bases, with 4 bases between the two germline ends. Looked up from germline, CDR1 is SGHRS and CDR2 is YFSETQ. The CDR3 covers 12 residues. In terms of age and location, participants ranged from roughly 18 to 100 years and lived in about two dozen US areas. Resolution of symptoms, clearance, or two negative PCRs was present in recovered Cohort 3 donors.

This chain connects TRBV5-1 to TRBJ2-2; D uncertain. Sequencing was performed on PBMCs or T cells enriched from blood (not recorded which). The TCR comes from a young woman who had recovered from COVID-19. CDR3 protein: CASSLSSGELFF. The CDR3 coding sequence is TGCGCCAGCAGCTTGTCTTCCGGGGAGCTGTTTTTT. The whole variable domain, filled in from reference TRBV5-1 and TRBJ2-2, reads KAGVTQTPRYLIKTRGQQVTLSCSPISGHRSVSWYQQTPGQGLQFLFEYFSETQRNKGNFPGRFSGRQFSNSRSEMNVSTLELGDSALYLCASSLSSGELFFGEGSRLTVL.